Sequencing of this TCR beta chain was carried out in a study of Ad26.COV2.S vaccination and SARS-CoV-2 variants. The overall study: Enrolled in COV1001, the donor was in the Ad26.COV2.S trial arm, which received the vaccine. General observations from the study: Placebo and vaccine recipients had non-spike TCR breadth that was similar. Total T cell responses were possibly underestimated by TCR breadth and depth analyses.

Treatment described: some 20 received Ad26.COV2.S at low or high dose, single or two shots; 5 received placebo; per-sample allocation not given. Specimens were obtained on day 63 following the first vaccine or placebo injection. The assay was immunoSEQ multiplex PCR, and TCRdb's table has in-frame clones only and misses some. Of around 450,000 clones in the sample, about 92% were seen once. As to this clone: No antigen is known for it.

The CDR3 contains 15 residues. With V trimmed by 5 bases and J by 5 bases, 9 bases remained unmatched. The germline V gene encodes CDR1 SGHAT and CDR2 FQNNGV. The sequence came from a person aged 18-60 years who received the Ad26.COV2.S COVID-19 vaccine or a placebo. Source: peripheral blood, taken in a trial of Ad26.COV2.S vaccine versus placebo. The chain is built from TRBV11-2 and TRBJ2-5; 9 nucleotides line up with TRBD1. CDR3 loop: CASSPRGQGGETQYF. For the CDR3, the DNA is TGTGCCAGCAGCCCTCGGGGACAGGGTGGGGAGACCCAGTACTTC.